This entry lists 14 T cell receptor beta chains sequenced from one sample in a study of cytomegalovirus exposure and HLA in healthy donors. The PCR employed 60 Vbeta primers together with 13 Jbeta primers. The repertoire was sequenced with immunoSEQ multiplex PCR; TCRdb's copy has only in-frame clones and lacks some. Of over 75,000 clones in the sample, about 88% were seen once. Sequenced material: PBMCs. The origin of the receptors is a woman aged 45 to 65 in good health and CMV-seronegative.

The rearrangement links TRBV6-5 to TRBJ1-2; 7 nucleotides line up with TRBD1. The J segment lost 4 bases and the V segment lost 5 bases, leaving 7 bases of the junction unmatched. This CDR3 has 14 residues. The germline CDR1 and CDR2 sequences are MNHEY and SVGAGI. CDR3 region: CASSLRQGSYGYTF. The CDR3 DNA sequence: TGTGCCAGCAGTCTTAGACAGGGAAGCTATGGCTACACCTTC.

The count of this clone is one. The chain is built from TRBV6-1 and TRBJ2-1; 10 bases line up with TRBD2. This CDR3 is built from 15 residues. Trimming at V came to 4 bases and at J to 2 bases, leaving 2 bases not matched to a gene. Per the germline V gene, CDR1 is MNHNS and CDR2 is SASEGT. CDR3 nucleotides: TGTGCCAGCAGTGTAACTAGCGGGACCTACAATGAGCAGTTCTTC. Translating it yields CASSVTSGTYNEQFF.

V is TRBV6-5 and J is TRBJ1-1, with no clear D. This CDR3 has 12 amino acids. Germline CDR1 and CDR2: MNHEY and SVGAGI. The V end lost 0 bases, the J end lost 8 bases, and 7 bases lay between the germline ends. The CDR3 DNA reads TGTGCCAGCAGTTACTCTGGGCAGGAAGCTTTCTTT. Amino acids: CASSYSGQEAFF.

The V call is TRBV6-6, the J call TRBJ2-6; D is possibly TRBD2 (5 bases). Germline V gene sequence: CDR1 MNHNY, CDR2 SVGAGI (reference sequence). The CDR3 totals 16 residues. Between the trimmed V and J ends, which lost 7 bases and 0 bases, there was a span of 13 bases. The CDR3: CASTLSDPSGANVLTF. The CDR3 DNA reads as TGTGCCAGCACCCTTAGCGACCCCTCTGGGGCCAACGTCCTGACTTTC.

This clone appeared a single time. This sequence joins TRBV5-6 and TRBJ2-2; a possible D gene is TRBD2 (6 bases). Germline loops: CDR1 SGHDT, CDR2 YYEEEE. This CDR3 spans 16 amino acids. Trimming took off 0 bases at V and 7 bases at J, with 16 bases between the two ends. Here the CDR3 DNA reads TGTGCCAGCAGCTTGGAGAGTGGAGGGCCGGGCGGGGAGCTGTTTTTT. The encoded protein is CASSLESGGPGGELFF.

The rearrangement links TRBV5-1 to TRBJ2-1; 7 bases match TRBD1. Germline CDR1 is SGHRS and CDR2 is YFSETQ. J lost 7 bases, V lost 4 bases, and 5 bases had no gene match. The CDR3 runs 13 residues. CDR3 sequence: CASSEQGSNEQFF. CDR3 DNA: TGCGCCAGCAGCGAACAGGGGTCGAATGAGCAGTTCTTC.

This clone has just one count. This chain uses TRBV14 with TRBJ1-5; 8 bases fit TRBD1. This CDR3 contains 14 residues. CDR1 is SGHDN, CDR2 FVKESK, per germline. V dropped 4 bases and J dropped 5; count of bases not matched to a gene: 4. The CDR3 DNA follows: TGTGCCAGCAGCCTAGGGACAGGCGATCAGCCCCAGCATTTT. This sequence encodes CASSLGTGDQPQHF.

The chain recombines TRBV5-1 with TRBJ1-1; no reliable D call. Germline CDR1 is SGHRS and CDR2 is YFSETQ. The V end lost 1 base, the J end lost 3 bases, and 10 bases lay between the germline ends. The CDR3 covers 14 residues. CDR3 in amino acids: CASSLRGEYTEAFF. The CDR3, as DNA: TGCGCCAGCAGCTTGCGGGGAGAATACACTGAAGCTTTCTTT.

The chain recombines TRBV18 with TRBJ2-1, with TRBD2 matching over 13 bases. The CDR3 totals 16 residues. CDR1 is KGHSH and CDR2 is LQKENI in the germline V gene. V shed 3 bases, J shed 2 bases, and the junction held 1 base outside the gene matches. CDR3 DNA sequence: TGTGCCAGCTCACCGGGGACTAGCGGGGCCTACAATGAGCAGTTCTTC. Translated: CASSPGTSGAYNEQFF.

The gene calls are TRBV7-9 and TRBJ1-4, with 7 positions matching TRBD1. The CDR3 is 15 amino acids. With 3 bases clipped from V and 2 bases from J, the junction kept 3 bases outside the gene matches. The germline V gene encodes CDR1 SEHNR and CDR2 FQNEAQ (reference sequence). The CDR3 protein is CASSFETGTNEKLFF. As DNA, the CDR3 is TGTGCCAGCAGCTTCGAGACAGGGACTAATGAAAAACTGTTTTTT.

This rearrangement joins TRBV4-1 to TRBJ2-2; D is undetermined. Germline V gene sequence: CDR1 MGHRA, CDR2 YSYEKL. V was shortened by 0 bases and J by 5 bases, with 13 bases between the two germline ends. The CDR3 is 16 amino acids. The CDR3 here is CASSQELSPGTGELFF. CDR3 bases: TGCGCCAGCAGCCAAGAGCTCAGCCCCGGGACCGGGGAGCTGTTTTTT.

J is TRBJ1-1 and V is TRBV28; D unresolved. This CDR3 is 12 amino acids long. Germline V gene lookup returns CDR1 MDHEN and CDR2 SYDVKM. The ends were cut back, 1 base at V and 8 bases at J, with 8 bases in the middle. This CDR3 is CASSLYRSEAFF. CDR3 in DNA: TGTGCCAGCAGTTTATACAGATCAGAAGCTTTCTTT.

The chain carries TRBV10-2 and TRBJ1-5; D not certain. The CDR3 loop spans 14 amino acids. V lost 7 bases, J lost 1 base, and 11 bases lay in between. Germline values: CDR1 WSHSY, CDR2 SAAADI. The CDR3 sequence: CASMSGWSNQPQHF. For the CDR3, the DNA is TGCGCCAGCATGTCTGGCTGGAGCAATCAGCCCCAGCATTTT.

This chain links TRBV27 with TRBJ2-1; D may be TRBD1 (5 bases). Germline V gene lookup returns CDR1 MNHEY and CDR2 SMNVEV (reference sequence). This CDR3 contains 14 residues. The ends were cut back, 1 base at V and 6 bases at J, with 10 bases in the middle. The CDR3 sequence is CASSLYDSSNEQFF. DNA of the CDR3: TGTGCCAGCAGTTTATATGACAGTAGCAATGAGCAGTTCTTC.